This record concerns one T cell receptor beta chain sequence. The antigen is undetermined. Sequenced by immunoSEQ multiplex PCR; TCRdb stores in-frame clones only, minus some. The sample consists of 100,000 or so clones, about 90% of them appearing once. This entry belongs to a study of T cell responses to AZD1222 COVID-19 vaccine. Germline CDR1 reads SGHTA; CDR2 reads FQGTGA. This CDR3 is built from 15 residues. V lost 1 base to trimming and J lost 0 bases, with 8 bases between them. Study outcomes and limitations: The breadth and depth of Spike-specific TCRs increased once two AZD1222 doses had been given. Repertoire samples came only from after the peak T cell response. Most donors were white British and more were female, and clonal diversity was possibly underestimated.

Second-dose intervals near 4 or 12 weeks were combined. The gene calls are TRBV7-3 and TRBJ2-3; D is unresolved. The material sequenced was peripheral blood, taken 28 days after the second AZD1222 dose. The receptor comes from an adult who received the AZD1222 COVID-19 vaccine. The CDR3, as DNA: TGTGCCAGCAGCTTAAGCAGCCCTAGCACAGATACGCAGTATTTT. Protein: CASSLSSPSTDTQYF.